A selection of T cell receptor beta chains follows, all from one sample in a study of regulatory T cells in long-lasting Graves disease. TCRdb fed the multiplex PCR reads into MiXCR, producing one record per CDR3 protein. The sample lists hundreds of thousands of distinct CDR3 sequences, roughly 15% seen once, with 18% in the top ten. These records were also assigned to another study, of T cells in Graves' hyperthyroidism and ophthalmopathy.

The starting material was peripheral blood mononuclear cells (PBMCs), obtained at new diagnosis, from a patient treated with antithyroid drugs. These receptors were collected from a woman younger than 45 with Graves disease. Each CDR3 is given with its conserved first and last residue. D genes are given only for firm matches. Clone size is shown for a subset of rows, as once, few, many or a class of expanded clone.

TRBJ2-3 TRBV5-5 TRBD1 NA TGTGCCAGCAGCTTTGCAGGGGGCAAAGATACGCAGTATTTT CASSFAGGKDTQYF
TRBJ1-1 TRBV28 TRBD1 many TGTGCCAGCAGTTTTTATTCGGTAAGGGGGCGGAACACTGAAGCTTTCTTT CASSFYSVRGRNTEAFF
TRBJ2-5 TRBV6-1 TRBD2 many TGTGCCAGCAGGCCACTAGCGGCGAAACAAGAGACCCAGTACTTC CASRPLAAKQETQYF
TRBJ2-7 TRBV3-1 TRBD2 many TGTGCCAGCAGCCCGGGGGCGGGAGGCTCCTACGAGCAGTACTTC CASSPGAGGSYEQYF
TRBJ2-1 TRBV18 NA NA TGTGCCAGCTCACCCGGGGGTAGCGGAGACAATGAGCAGTTCTTC CASSPGGSGDNEQFF
TRBJ2-1 TRBV4-1 TRBD2 once TGCGCCAGCAGCCAAGGGCCCGGGACTAGCGAATACAATGAGCAGTTCTTC CASSQGPGTSEYNEQFF
TRBJ2-7 TRBV5-1 TRBD1 NA TGCGCCAGCAGCGCGGACAGGGGTTACGAGCAGTACTTC CASSADRGYEQYF
TRBJ2-1 TRBV12-3/TRBV12-4 TRBD1 many TGTGCCAGCAGTCCGCGGACAGGGTCTGGGAATGAGCAGTTCTTC CASSPRTGSGNEQFF
TRBJ2-2 TRBV5-1 TRBD2 few TGCGCCAGCAGCCCAGGGACTAGCGCCAACACCGGGGAGCTGTTTTTT CASSPGTSANTGELFF
TRBJ1-6 TRBV5-4 NA once TGTGCCAGCAAGATCGAGGCCGGGGGTTATTCACCCCTCCACTTT CASKIEAGGYSPLHF
TRBJ2-2 TRBV20-1 NA many TGCAGTGCTAGAGTACGGGGGAACACCGGGGAGCTGTTTTTT CSARVRGNTGELFF
TRBJ2-5 TRBV3-1 TRBD1 NA TGTGCCAGCAGCCAAGGTCAGGGGGCGTATAAGACCCAGTACTTC CASSQGQGAYKTQYF
TRBJ2-1 TRBV6-1 NA many TGTGCCAGCAGATCTGGAGGAGCCTACAATGAGCAGTTCTTC CASRSGGAYNEQFF
TRBJ1-2 TRBV9 NA NA TGTGCCAGCAGCGTAGATGGTCGCTATGGCTACACCTTC CASSVDGRYGYTF
TRBJ2-3 TRBV10-1 NA NA TGCGCCAGCAGTACCAAAGGACGTACAGATACGCAGTATTTT CASSTKGRTDTQYF
TRBJ1-5 TRBV20-1 NA many TGCAGTGCTCAAAGACAGTACGGTCAGCCCCAGCATTTT CSAQRQYGQPQHF
TRBJ2-7 TRBV20-1 NA many TGCAGTGCCAAGGACGGATTACTTTTTGGCGAGCAGTACTTC CSAKDGLLFGEQYF
TRBJ1-1 TRBV12-3/TRBV12-4 NA NA TGTGCCAGCAGTCCTTTGTTACACCAGAACACTGAAGCTTTCTTT CASSPLLHQNTEAFF